This is a list of T cell receptor beta chains from one sample in a study of T cell changes during pregnancy in multiple sclerosis. Profiled with immunoSEQ multiplex PCR; TCRdb holds only in-frame clones, not every one. The sample lists tens of thousands of clones; almost 95% were seen once. This material consisted of peripheral blood, taken after pregnancy. The receptors stem from a female donor with multiple sclerosis, enrolled in a pregnancy study. The CDR3 runs from the conserved cysteine through the conserved F or W. A D gene is named only where the DNA matches it firmly. Some rows have no size entry. The others give once, few or many, or a class for an expanded clone.

TRBV30	TRBJ1-1	.	.	TGTGCCTGGAGAGACGGACAGCCGAACACTGAAGCTTTCTTT	CAWRDGQPNTEAFF
TRBV5-6	TRBJ1-1	.	.	TGTGCCAGCAGCTATCCCAGGGTGAACACTGAAGCTTTCTTT	CASSYPRVNTEAFF
TRBV6-5	TRBJ2-7	TRBD1	.	TGTGCCAGCATCGGGACAGGGGGATACGAGCAGTACTTC	CASIGTGGYEQYF
TRBV4-1	TRBJ1-6	.	.	TGCGCCAGCAGCCAAGACCCCCCCGGGACACCCCTCCACTTT	CASSQDPPGTPLHF
TRBV7-2	TRBJ1-2	.	.	TGTGCCAGCAGCCCAGGAGGGTCTTCGCTTTATGGCTACACCTTC	CASSPGGSSLYGYTF
TRBV7-6	TRBJ2-3	.	.	TGTGCCAGCAGCTTAGGGCAGTCGGGAGATACGCAGTATTTT	CASSLGQSGDTQYF
TRBV5-4	TRBJ1-1	TRBD1	.	TGTGCCAGCAGCCGAAACCGGGACAGGGGATCGAACACTGAAGCTTTCTTT	CASSRNRDRGSNTEAFF
TRBV18	TRBJ1-3	.	once	TGTGCCAGCTCACCGCAGGGGACGGACGGAAACACCATATATTTT	CASSPQGTDGNTIYF
TRBV6-1	TRBJ1-4	.	.	TGTGCCAGCAGTCCCCTCGGCGGCGGAAATGAAAAACTGTTTTTT	CASSPLGGGNEKLFF
TRBV7-2	TRBJ2-5	TRBD2	.	TGTGCCAGCAGTCGAGCGGGGGGGCCCGAGACCCAGTACTTC	CASSRAGGPETQYF
TRBV11-2	TRBJ2-7	TRBD2	.	TGTGCCAGCAGCTTAAGTAGCGGGGACTACGAGCAGTACTTC	CASSLSSGDYEQYF
TRBV9	TRBJ1-6	.	.	TGTGCCAGCAGCGTAGAGAGAAATGCCAATTCACCCCTCCACTTT	CASSVERNANSPLHF
TRBV7-9	TRBJ2-7	.	.	TGTGCCAGCAGCTTAGCCCCCCTAGATACCAACGAGCAGTACTTC	CASSLAPLDTNEQYF
TRBV6-5	TRBJ2-1	TRBD2	once	TGTGCCAGCAGCCTTAGACTAGCGGGGGGGAATGAGCAGTTCTTC	CASSLRLAGGNEQFF
TRBV2	TRBJ2-1	TRBD2	.	TGTGCCAGCAGTCCGACTAGCGGGGGGGTTTCTGAGCAGTTCTTC	CASSPTSGGVSEQFF
TRBV7-2	TRBJ2-7	TRBD1	.	TGTGCCAGCAGCCCCCGGGACAGGGCTTATCGGGTAAACGAGCAGTACTTC	CASSPRDRAYRVNEQYF
TRBV2	TRBJ2-2	.	.	TGTGCCAGCAGGAGGTCGGCGGGGCTCCCATTCACCGGGGAGCTGTTTTTT	CASRRSAGLPFTGELFF
TRBV14	TRBJ1-2	.	few	TGTGCCAGCAGCCAAGGGGCAGGCTATGGCTACACCTTC	CASSQGAGYGYTF
TRBV4-3	TRBJ2-1	.	.	TGCGCCAGCAGCCAGGCGTTGGAGGGGTCACGCTCCTACAATGAGCAGTTCTTC	CASSQALEGSRSYNEQFF
TRBV11-3	TRBJ1-1	.	.	TGTGCCAGCAGCAAGGAGGCCAACACTGAAGCTTTCTTT	CASSKEANTEAFF
TRBV10-3	TRBJ2-3	.	once	TGTGCCATCAGTGATAGATTCCAGGGGTCAGGAGATACGCAGTATTTT	CAISDRFQGSGDTQYF
TRBV6-5	TRBJ1-1	TRBD1	.	TGTGCCAGCAGTGGACAGGGGGCTGGAGACACTGAAGCTTTCTTT	CASSGQGAGDTEAFF
TRBV6-1	TRBJ1-4	.	.	TGTGCCAGCAGTGAAGTGCTTGCGAGAAATGAAAAACTGTTTTTT	CASSEVLARNEKLFF
TRBV4-2	TRBJ1-1	.	.	TGTGCCAGCAGCTTAGAGACAGGAGTGGGGACTGAAGCTTTCTTT	CASSLETGVGTEAFF
TRBV2	TRBJ2-7	.	.	TGTGCCAGCAGCCACCTAAGAGAGCTCAACTACGAGCAGTACTTC	CASSHLRELNYEQYF
TRBV6-5	TRBJ1-1	.	few	TGTGCCAGCAGCCCTACAGGGAACACTGAAGCTTTCTTT	CASSPTGNTEAFF
TRBV4-3	TRBJ1-1	.	.	TGCGCCAGCAGCCAAGATGTTCGGGGTTGGAACACTGAAGCTTTCTTT	CASSQDVRGWNTEAFF
TRBV28	TRBJ1-5	TRBD1	.	TGTGCCAGCAGTTCAGGGACAGGGCGGCAGCCCCAGCATTTT	CASSSGTGRQPQHF
TRBV9	TRBJ2-7	.	.	TGTGCCAGCAGCCGCGGAGCGTCCGAGCAGTACTTC	CASSRGASEQYF
TRBV5-1	TRBJ2-7	.	.	TGCGCCAGCACCAAAACCTTAGGACAGTTAGACTACGAGCAGTACTTC	CASTKTLGQLDYEQYF
TRBV6-6	TRBJ2-3	TRBD2	.	TGTGCCTCTGCGGGGGGGGCGAGGCAGTATTTT	CASAGGARQYF
TRBV9	TRBJ1-2	.	.	TGTGCCAGCAGCGTAAGGACAGACAATGGCTACACCTTC	CASSVRTDNGYTF
TRBV6-5	TRBJ1-6	.	.	TGTGCCAGCAGTTACTCGAGGCAGGGGTGGTCACCCCTCCACTTT	CASSYSRQGWSPLHF
TRBV9	TRBJ2-3	TRBD2	.	TGTGCCAGCAGCGCGCGGGGGGGCGGCACAGATACGCAGTATTTT	CASSARGGGTDTQYF
TRBV19	TRBJ1-5	.	.	TGTGCCAGTAGTATCTACGGGATTCTCAATCAGCCCCAGCATTTT	CASSIYGILNQPQHF
TRBV7-2	TRBJ2-1	.	once	TGTGCCAGCAGGGGTTACAGGGGAGGCTACAATGAGCAGTTCTTC	CASRGYRGGYNEQFF
TRBV29-1	TRBJ1-1	TRBD1	.	TGCAGCGTTGACAGGACAGGCACTGAAGCTTTCTTT	CSVDRTGTEAFF
TRBV9	TRBJ2-2	TRBD2	.	TGTGCCAGCAGCGCTGTACTTACGCGGGGGGGCACCGGGGAGCTGTTTTTT	CASSAVLTRGGTGELFF
TRBV7-3	TRBJ2-3	.	once	TGTGCCAGCAGCGTGACTCCCACTAGGGCCCTCACAGATACGCAGTATTTT	CASSVTPTRALTDTQYF
TRBV6-4	TRBJ1-1	.	.	TGTGCCAGCAGTGTCGAGCCCATGAACACTGAAGCTTTCTTT	CASSVEPMNTEAFF
TRBV7-6	TRBJ2-2	.	.	TGTGCCAGCAGCTTGGGAGTGAAGGCCGGGGAGCTGTTTTTT	CASSLGVKAGELFF
TRBV7-2	TRBJ1-2	.	.	TGTGCCAGCAGCTTAGTCGCCTCCCCGAACAGGCAACCTTATGGCTACACCTTC	CASSLVASPNRQPYGYTF
TRBV5-1	TRBJ2-3	TRBD2	.	TGCGCCAGCAGCTTCCGCGGGGGGAGATTGGATACGCAGTATTTT	CASSFRGGRLDTQYF
TRBV4-1	TRBJ2-5	.	.	TGCGCCAGCAGCCAAGGATTCGGGGAGACCCAGTACTTC	CASSQGFGETQYF
TRBV18	TRBJ1-1	.	.	TGTGCCAGCTCGCCCGAGAAGAAGAACACTGAAGCTTTCTTT	CASSPEKKNTEAFF
TRBV29-1	TRBJ2-1	TRBD1	few	TGCAGCGCAGACAGGGTAAATGAGCAGTTCTTC	CSADRVNEQFF
TRBV11-3	TRBJ2-7	TRBD1	.	TGTGCCAGCAGCGTAGGAGGGGACAGGACCTACGAGCAGTACTTC	CASSVGGDRTYEQYF
TRBV7-3	TRBJ2-5	TRBD2	.	TGTGCCAGCAGCTCCCCTGGAGCGGGGGGGCAAGAGACCCAGTACTTC	CASSSPGAGGQETQYF
TRBV25-1	TRBJ1-5	.	.	TGTGCCAGCAGTGAATCCGGGAGCTCTGGCAATCAGCCCCAGCATTTT	CASSESGSSGNQPQHF
TRBV7-2	TRBJ2-5	.	.	TGTGCCAGCAGCTTCCTAGAAGAGACCCAGTACTTC	CASSFLEETQYF
TRBV12-5	TRBJ1-3	TRBD1	.	TGTGCTAGTGGTTTGGCTCACACGACAGGGGCTGGAAACACCATATATTTT	CASGLAHTTGAGNTIYF
TRBV7-2	TRBJ1-6	.	once	TGTGCCAGCAGCCCCCGGACAGCGAGCTCCTATAATTCACCCCTCCACTTT	CASSPRTASSYNSPLHF
TRBV27	TRBJ2-5	.	.	TGTGCCAGCAGTTTAGTTATTTCGGGTCGGGAGACCCAGTACTTC	CASSLVISGRETQYF
TRBV4-2	TRBJ2-3	TRBD2	.	TGTGCCAGCAGCCAAGAACTCGCTAGCGGGGGTACAGATACGCAGTATTTT	CASSQELASGGTDTQYF
TRBV5-5	TRBJ1-1	.	.	TGTGCCAGCAGCTTGGTTTCGGTCACTGAAGCTTTCTTT	CASSLVSVTEAFF
TRBV6-6	TRBJ1-1	.	.	TGTGCCAGCAGTTTACAGGGGAACACTGAAGCTTTCTTT	CASSLQGNTEAFF
TRBV4-3	TRBJ1-3	.	.	TGCGCCAGCAGCCAAGATTGGGGGCAAGGTGGAAACACCATATATTTT	CASSQDWGQGGNTIYF